A selection of T cell receptor beta chains follows, all from one sample in a study of regulatory T cells in long-lasting Graves disease. TCRdb reanalysed the multiplex PCR reads using MiXCR and keeps one entry per CDR3 protein. The sample has 300,000 to 400,000 distinct CDR3 sequences, roughly a sixth seen once. The same data also went into a second study, on T cells in Graves' hyperthyroidism and ophthalmopathy.

This specimen was peripheral blood mononuclear cells (PBMCs), taken at new diagnosis, from a patient treated with antithyroid drugs. The source is a man aged 35-49 years with Graves disease. The CDR3 runs from the conserved cysteine through the conserved F or W. D genes are given only for firm matches. Size is stated for part of the rows, as once, few or many counts, or as a class when the clone is expanded.

D gene | J gene | clone size | V gene | CDR3 DNA | CDR3 protein
TRBD1 | TRBJ2-7 | many | TRBV18 | TGTGCCAGCTCACCACAAAACAGGGGCTCCTACGAGCAGTACTTC | CASSPQNRGSYEQYF
TRBD1 | TRBJ1-2 | . | TRBV30 | TGTGCCTGGAGTGAGGGTGACAGGGCCGCTGATGGCTACACCTTC | CAWSEGDRAADGYTF
. | TRBJ1-1 | many | TRBV18 | TGTGCCAGCTCACCAAACAGGGAGAACACTGAAGCTTTCTTT | CASSPNRENTEAFF
TRBD1 | TRBJ1-1 | many | TRBV28 | TGTGCCAGCAGTAGGCGGGACAGGGCCACTGAAGCTTTCTTT | CASSRRDRATEAFF
TRBD2 | TRBJ2-2 | . | TRBV20-1 | TGCAGTGCTAGAGATCGAGTAGCGGGGTCGAACACCGGGGAGCTGTTTTTT | CSARDRVAGSNTGELFF
. | TRBJ1-5 | few | TRBV20-1 | TGCAGTGCTACCACAGGGACTGGCAATCAGCCCCAGCATTTT | CSATTGTGNQPQHF
. | TRBJ2-3 | few | TRBV24-1 | TGTGCCACCAGTGACCCCGCCTCGAGCACAGATACGCAGTATTTT | CATSDPASSTDTQYF
. | TRBJ2-1 | many | TRBV7-3 | TGTGCCAGCAGCTTAACAGGGGGGGTCTACAATGAGCAGTTCTTC | CASSLTGGVYNEQFF
. | TRBJ2-3 | . | TRBV24-1 | TGTGCCACCAGTGATCCGAGGGACCGTAGAACATATACGCAGTATTTT | CATSDPRDRRTYTQYF
. | TRBJ2-5 | many | TRBV20-1 | TGCAGTGCTTCAGAGGAAGGGGAGACCCAGTACTTC | CSASEEGETQYF
. | TRBJ1-1 | . | TRBV29-1 | TGCAGCGTCGGGGGGCGTAACACTGAAGCTTTCTTT | CSVGGRNTEAFF
TRBD2 | TRBJ2-5 | many | TRBV28 | TGTGCCAGCAGGAGTCCGGGACTAGCGTTTTTGGAGACCCAGTACTTC | CASRSPGLAFLETQYF
TRBD2 | TRBJ2-5 | many | TRBV28 | TGTGCCAGCCACCCCGCGGGGCAGGGAAGGGAGGGAGAGACCCAGTACTTC | CASHPAGQGREGETQYF
. | TRBJ2-7 | few | TRBV15 | TGTGCCACCAGCAGCGACGCGGCGGGCGAGCAGTACTTC | CATSSDAAGEQYF
TRBD2 | TRBJ2-3 | few | TRBV5-1 | TGCGCCAGCAGCTTGGCCCCCCTAGCGGGGGGGACAGATACGCAGTATTTT | CASSLAPLAGGTDTQYF
. | TRBJ2-7 | . | TRBV4-3 | TGCGCCAGCTCCCTCGAGAGGTGGACTTACGAGCAGTACTTC | CASSLERWTYEQYF
. | TRBJ1-4 | few | TRBV16 | TGTGCCAGCAGCCAATCTGGAGAAAAACTGTTTTTT | CASSQSGEKLFF
. | TRBJ1-5 | many | TRBV15 | TGTGCCACCAGCAGAGCCCTTTATAGCAATCAGCCCCAGCATTTT | CATSRALYSNQPQHF
. | TRBJ1-1 | many | TRBV30 | TGTGCCTGGTCGCGGGGGGGGAACACTGAAGCTTTCTTT | CAWSRGGNTEAFF
. | TRBJ1-6 | many | TRBV5-1 | TGCGCCAGCAGCTTGGACGCCTATAATTCACCCCTCCACTTT | CASSLDAYNSPLHF
. | TRBJ2-2 | . | TRBV7-2 | TGTGCCAGCAGCTTAGTTACAGGCAGCGGGGAGCTGTTTTTT | CASSLVTGSGELFF
TRBD1 | TRBJ2-3 | many | TRBV5-6 | TGTGCCAGCAGCTTACGACAGGGGGTAAACACAGATACGCAGTATTTT | CASSLRQGVNTDTQYF
. | TRBJ1-1 | many | TRBV27 | TGTGCCAGCAGTCCCCACACAGGGAGATTGACTGAAGCTTTCTTT | CASSPHTGRLTEAFF
. | TRBJ2-7 | few | TRBV5-4 | TGTGCCAGCAGCTACCAGGGGGGATCCTACGAGCAGTACTTC | CASSYQGGSYEQYF
TRBD2 | TRBJ2-2 | . | TRBV6-2/TRBV6-3 | TGTGCCAGCAGTGAAGAGAGGGGCGGGGGGACCGGGGAGCTGTTTTTT | CASSEERGGGTGELFF
TRBD1 | TRBJ2-7 | . | TRBV12-3/TRBV12-4 | TGTGCCAGCGGACCGTACCGGGACAGGGGGGCGGTCGAGCAGTACTTC | CASGPYRDRGAVEQYF